The TCR beta chain under discussion was sequenced for a study of T cell changes during pregnancy in multiple sclerosis. Data came from immunoSEQ multiplex PCR; TCRdb stores just in-frame clones and leaves some out. The table has around 28,000 clones, 90% seen once. Germline CDR1 is SGDLS and CDR2 is YYNGEE. This CDR3 is built from 16 residues. Trimming removed 3 bases from V and 2 bases from J; junction bases left unmatched: 8. Sequenced material: CD8+ T cells from peripheral blood mononuclear cells, taken in the second trimester of pregnancy. The rearrangement links TRBV9 to TRBJ2-7; 10 positions match TRBD1. This sequence originates from a female donor with multiple sclerosis, enrolled in a pregnancy study. The CDR3 DNA reads as TGTGCCAGCAGCGCGACCGGGACAGGGGCCCCCTACGAGCAGTACTTC. Its protein product is CASSATGTGAPYEQYF.